The 10 T cell receptor beta chains listed next were all sequenced from one sample in a study of kidney transplant recipient with SARS-CoV-2 infection. TCRdb independently ran MiXCR on the reads; one entry per CDR3 protein. The table records some 220,000 distinct CDR3 sequences, about 30% of them present only once. The material was a blood sample, obtained at baseline and on roughly day 110 from a kidney transplant recipient. The receptor set was obtained from a male patient between 25 and 40 years old who had COVID-19 and was a kidney transplant recipient. Some T cells may have come from the graft donor.

This clonotype was counted at least ten times. V gene TRBV7-9 combines with J gene TRBJ1-1, with unresolved D. The germline V gene has CDR1 SEHNR and CDR2 FQNEAQ (reference sequence). This CDR3 contains 15 residues. Deletions cut 5 bases from V and 0 bases from J, with 13 bases between. CDR3 protein: CASSAIGRMNTEAFF. CDR3 DNA: TGTGCCAGCAGCGCAATAGGACGGATGAACACTGAAGCTTTCTTT.

This clonotype was recorded many times. V and J are TRBV13 and TRBJ1-4, with 8 bases identical to TRBD1. The CDR3 extends over 15 amino acids. Germline CDR1 reads PRHDT; CDR2 reads FYEKMQ (reference sequence). V shed 2 bases and J 4 bases; nucleotides not matched to a gene: 3. The CDR3 DNA reads TGTGCCAGCAGCTTAAGGGGACAGGTTAATGAAAAACTGTTTTTT. This gives the protein CASSLRGQVNEKLFF.

V usage is TRBV7-6 and J usage is TRBJ1-2; D not resolved. V lost 5 bases and J lost 6, with 25 bases in between. This CDR3 comprises 17 residues. The germline gives CDR1 SGHVS, CDR2 FNYEAQ. The CDR3 nucleotides read TGTGCCAGCAGCATTACAAGTGAATCTCGAAAGACCCATGGCTACACCTTC. Translating it yields CASSITSESRKTHGYTF.

Ten or more counts support this clonotype. The rearrangement links TRBV6-1 to TRBJ1-2; D is perhaps TRBD1 (6 bases). The germline CDR1 and CDR2 sequences are MNHNS and SASEGT. The length of the CDR3 is 14 residues. Trimming stripped 3 bases from V and 2 bases from J, with 10 bases between. The CDR3 sequence is CASSDNQGNYGYTF. The CDR3 DNA is TGTGCCAGCAGTGATAACCAGGGGAACTATGGCTACACCTTC.

This chain connects TRBV6-1 to TRBJ2-5, with D tentatively TRBD2 (6 bases). This CDR3 contains 14 residues. V dropped 7 bases and J dropped 5 bases, with 17 bases sitting between them. CDR1 is MNHNS, CDR2 SASEGT, per germline. The CDR3 is CASTRGLAEETQYF. CDR3 nucleotides: TGTGCCAGCACCCGGGGGTTGGCAGAGGAGACCCAGTACTTC.

This clonotype was detected many times. Because the CDR3's place on the DNA is in doubt, the DNA is left out and the CDR3 is given as listed by TCRdb. The chain employs TRBV7-5 and TRBJ1-2; the DNA was not used to check the table's D call, TRBD1. TRBV7-5 is marked as a pseudogene. Ends included, the CDR3 has 17 residues. CDR3 sequence reads: CISVPEAQGTGDYGYTF.

This clonotype was found many times. The V and J genes are TRBV6-8 and TRBJ2-5, with 7 bases identical to TRBD2. In germline, CDR1 is MNHGY, CDR2 SAAAGT. V shed 6 bases and J 4 bases; nucleotides not matched to a gene: 5. This CDR3 contains 13 residues. DNA for the CDR3: TGTGCCAGCAGGCCCTTAGCGGGAGAGACCCAGTACTTC. This codes for CASRPLAGETQYF.

Regarding this clonotype: A much larger clone is a single base away; this may be a read error. The V call is TRBV7-8, the J call TRBJ1-2, with no clear D. The CDR3 runs to 16 residues. The germline V and J ends were trimmed by 2 bases and 10 bases, with 23 bases remaining between them. The V gene's germline CDR1 is SGHVS and CDR2 FQNEAQ. The CDR3 bases are TGTGCCAGCAGCTTACCTTCAGTTGGAGGAAAAACTGACTACACCTTC. It specifies CASSLPSVGGKTDYTF.

Many counts were recorded for this clonotype. CDR3 nucleotides: TGTGCCTGCCGTGGACTACTCGAGCAGTACTTC. Translation gives CACRGLLEQYF. The rearrangement links TRBV30 to TRBJ2-7; the D gene is possibly TRBD2 (6 bases). CDR1 and CDR2 (germline): GTSNPN, SVGIG (reference sequence). The CDR3 runs 11 residues. V was shortened by 6 bases and J by 6 bases, with 12 bases between the two germline ends.

The sample holds many counts of this clonotype. The rearrangement joins TRBV20-1 to TRBJ1-5; TRBD1 matches at 10 bases. The CDR3 is 15 residues long. Germline CDR1 is DFQATT and CDR2 is SNEGSKA (reference sequence). V lost 3 bases and J lost 4; bases outside the gene matches: 6. In DNA, the CDR3 is TGCAGTGCTAGTGCGGACAGGGGGATTAATCAGCCCCAGCATTTT. It yields the protein CSASADRGINQPQHF.